The rows below give T cell receptor beta chains drawn from one sample of a study of shared clonotypes between healthy human individuals. Assay used: immunoSEQ multiplex PCR; TCRdb lists only in-frame clones, some missing. The sample carries some 2 million clones, approximately 94% recorded once. The specimen sequenced was naive CD8+ T cells sorted from blood. The receptor source for this set is a man between 18 and 29 years old in good health. CDR3s include the opening cysteine and the closing phenylalanine or tryptophan. The order of the fields is J gene, clone size, V gene, D gene, CDR3 protein, CDR3 DNA. The D gene is left open where the match is weak. Size is stated for part of the rows, as once, few or many counts, or as a class when the clone is expanded.

TRBJ1-1 once TRBV7-2 . CASSIIGMNTEAFF TGTGCCAGCAGCATCATAGGTATGAACACTGAAGCTTTCTTT
TRBJ2-1 . TRBV13 . CASSLRSSEADEQFF TGTGCCAGCAGCTTACGGTCGTCAGAGGCCGATGAGCAGTTCTTC
TRBJ2-2 . TRBV19 TRBD1 CASNPSPGQGSTGELFF TGTGCCAGTAACCCTTCCCCGGGACAGGGGTCCACCGGGGAGCTGTTTTTT
TRBJ2-5 once TRBV27 . CASSLVQGGETQYF TGTGCCAGCAGTTTAGTACAGGGAGGGGAGACCCAGTACTTC
TRBJ2-7 once TRBV6-5 TRBD1 CASSYGGTGSYEQYF TGTGCCAGCAGTTACGGCGGGACAGGGTCCTACGAGCAGTACTTC
TRBJ2-2 . TRBV28 . CASSQNRELYTGELFF TGTGCCAGCAGCCAGAACAGGGAACTTTACACCGGGGAGCTGTTTTTT
TRBJ2-7 . TRBV27 TRBD2 CASSSGLVGEQYF TGTGCCAGCAGTTCGGGACTAGTGGGCGAGCAGTACTTC
TRBJ2-1 . TRBV27 TRBD2 CASSFPTSGEGYEQFF TGTGCCAGCAGTTTCCCAACTAGCGGGGAGGGCTATGAGCAGTTCTTC
TRBJ2-5 . TRBV6-5 TRBD2 CASRTSGGAQETQYF TGTGCCAGCAGGACTAGCGGGGGGGCTCAAGAGACCCAGTACTTC
TRBJ2-7 . TRBV5-4 TRBD2 CASSMGLAGSYEQYF TGTGCCAGCAGCATGGGACTAGCGGGGTCCTACGAGCAGTACTTC
TRBJ2-1 . TRBV19 TRBD1 CASVGDRGDEQFF TGTGCCAGCGTTGGGGACAGGGGAGATGAGCAGTTCTTC
TRBJ1-1 . TRBV19 . CASSIDPFSVGVTEAFF TGTGCCAGTAGTATAGATCCATTCTCGGTGGGGGTGACTGAAGCTTTCTTT
TRBJ1-1 . TRBV5-1 . CASPQGSTEAFF TGCGCCAGCCCACAGGGATCCACTGAAGCTTTCTTT
TRBJ2-3 . TRBV7-6 TRBD2 CASSLWTSGELDTQYF TGTGCCAGCAGCTTATGGACTAGCGGGGAGTTGGATACGCAGTATTTT
TRBJ2-7 . TRBV7-9 . CASSLVTAGDPLAYEQYF TGTGCCAGCAGCTTAGTTACGGCAGGCGACCCACTAGCCTACGAGCAGTACTTC
TRBJ1-1 . TRBV5-1 . CASSLAILGQGNTEAFF TGCGCCAGCAGCTTGGCTATTCTGGGGCAGGGCAACACTGAAGCTTTCTTT
TRBJ2-1 . TRBV9 TRBD1 CASSVPRTGSSYNEQFF TGTGCCAGCAGCGTACCCAGGACAGGGAGCTCCTACAATGAGCAGTTCTTC
TRBJ1-1 . TRBV4-3 . CASSQDFGGLGTEAFF TGCGCCAGCAGCCAAGATTTTGGGGGGTTAGGCACTGAAGCTTTCTTT
TRBJ2-7 . TRBV5-4 TRBD2 CASSTEMGLAGENYEQYF TGTGCCAGCAGCACAGAGATGGGACTAGCGGGGGAGAACTACGAGCAGTACTTC
TRBJ2-7 . TRBV4-3 . CASSQGLDRIKYEQYF TGCGCCAGCAGCCAAGGTCTAGATAGGATAAAGTACGAGCAGTACTTC
TRBJ1-1 . TRBV30 TRBD1 CAWSQGVNTEAFF TGTGCCTGGAGTCAGGGGGTGAACACTGAAGCTTTCTTT
TRBJ2-7 . TRBV6-5 . CASSQTSGGLGEQYF TGTGCCAGCAGTCAGACATCCGGCGGGTTGGGCGAGCAGTACTTC